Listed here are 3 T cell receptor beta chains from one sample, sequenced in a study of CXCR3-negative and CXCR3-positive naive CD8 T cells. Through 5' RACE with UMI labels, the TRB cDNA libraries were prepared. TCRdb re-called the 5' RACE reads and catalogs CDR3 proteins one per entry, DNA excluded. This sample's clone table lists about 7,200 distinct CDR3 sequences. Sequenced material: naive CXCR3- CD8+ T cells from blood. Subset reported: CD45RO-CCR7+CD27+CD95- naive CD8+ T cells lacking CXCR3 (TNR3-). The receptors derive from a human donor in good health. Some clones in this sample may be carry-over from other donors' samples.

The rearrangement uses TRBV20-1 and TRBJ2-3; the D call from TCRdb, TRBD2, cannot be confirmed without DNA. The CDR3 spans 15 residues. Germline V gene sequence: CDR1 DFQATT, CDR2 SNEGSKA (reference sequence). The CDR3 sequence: CSPRGLAGAADTQYF.

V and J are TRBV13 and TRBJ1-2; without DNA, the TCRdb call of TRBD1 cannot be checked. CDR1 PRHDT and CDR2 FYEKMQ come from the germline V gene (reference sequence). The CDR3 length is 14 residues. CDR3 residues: CASSLGTGNYGYTF.

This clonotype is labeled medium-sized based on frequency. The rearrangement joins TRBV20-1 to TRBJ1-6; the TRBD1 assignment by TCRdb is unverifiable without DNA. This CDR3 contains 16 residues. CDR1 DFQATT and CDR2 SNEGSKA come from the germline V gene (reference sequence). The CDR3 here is CSASVGTASYNSPLHF.